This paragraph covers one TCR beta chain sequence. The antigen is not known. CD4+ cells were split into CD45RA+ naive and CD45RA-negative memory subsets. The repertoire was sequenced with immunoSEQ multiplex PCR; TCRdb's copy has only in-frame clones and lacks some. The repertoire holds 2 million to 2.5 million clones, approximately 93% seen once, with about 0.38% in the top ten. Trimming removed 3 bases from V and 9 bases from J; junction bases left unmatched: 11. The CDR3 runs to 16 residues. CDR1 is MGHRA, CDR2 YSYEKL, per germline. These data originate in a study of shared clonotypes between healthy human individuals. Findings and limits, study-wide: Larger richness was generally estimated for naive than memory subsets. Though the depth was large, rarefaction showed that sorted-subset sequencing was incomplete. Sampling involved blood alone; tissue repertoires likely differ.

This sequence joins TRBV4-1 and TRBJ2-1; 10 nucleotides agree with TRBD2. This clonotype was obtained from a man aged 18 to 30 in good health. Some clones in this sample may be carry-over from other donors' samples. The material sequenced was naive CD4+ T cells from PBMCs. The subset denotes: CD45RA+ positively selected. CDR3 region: CASSQISGRAIAEQFF. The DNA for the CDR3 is TGCGCCAGCAGCCAGATAAGCGGGAGGGCCATAGCTGAGCAGTTCTTC.